The source of this T cell receptor (beta chain) is a study of blood T cell repertoires in COVID-19. Overall study: The United States, Italy and Spain provided the acute and convalescent COVID-19 samples. T cells, B-cell-depleted T cells, or PBMCs supplied cDNA or gDNA.

Authors' data handling: Estimation of nucleated cell counts was performed using reference gene primer amplification. TCRdb's copy holds only in-frame clones and misses some; the assay was immunoSEQ multiplex PCR. Clone size and V and J calls were adopted from that table, with D and trimming inferred from the DNA. The sample contains 200,000 to 300,000 clones, around 90% of which appear only once. The length of the CDR3 is 18 residues. Trimming removed 0 bases at V and 0 bases at J, with 15 bases between. Germline V gene data show CDR1 as LGHDT and CDR2 as YNNKEL (reference sequence). The receptor's source is a man younger than 35 with active or convalescent COVID-19. Sequenced input: peripheral blood. The V and J genes are TRBV3-1 (or the pseudogene TRBV3-2) and TRBJ2-1; possibly TRBD2 for D (6 bases). CDR3: CASSQDLVGGSSYNEQFF. CDR3 bases: TGTGCCAGCAGCCAAGATTTGGTGGGGGGAAGCTCCTACAATGAGCAGTTCTTC.